Listed below are T cell receptor beta chains from one sample, sequenced in a study of blood T cell repertoires in COVID-19. The data were produced by immunoSEQ multiplex PCR, yet TCRdb's version contains in-frame clones alone and is incomplete. Of more than 200,000 clones listed, about nine tenths are singletons. Sequencing used PBMCs or T cells enriched from blood (not recorded which). Receptors originate from a woman under 40 with acute COVID-19. The CDR3 runs from the conserved cysteine through the conserved F or W. Fields, in order: CDR3 protein, CDR3 DNA, D gene, J gene, clone size, V gene, CDR3 length. The D gene is left open where the match is weak. The size of a clone is reported for some rows only, either as once, few or many, or as a class for expanded clones.

CDR3: CASGRAGNDNEQFF
DNA: TGTGCCAGCGGGAGAGCGGGAAACGACAATGAGCAGTTCTTC
D: TRBD2
J: TRBJ2-1
size: -
V: TRBV7-2
length: 14

CDR3: CASSPPLKIYEQYF
DNA: TGCGCCAGCAGCCCCCCCCTAAAAATCTACGAGCAGTACTTC
D: -
J: TRBJ2-7
size: -
V: TRBV4-1
length: 14

CDR3: CSVAGTEVPEQFF
DNA: TGCAGCGTGGCCGGGACAGAGGTTCCTGAGCAGTTCTTC
D: TRBD1
J: TRBJ2-1
size: -
V: TRBV29-1
length: 13

CDR3: CASSQAGTGPSYEQYF
DNA: TGTGCCAGCAGCCAAGCCGGGACAGGGCCATCCTACGAGCAGTACTTC
D: TRBD1
J: TRBJ2-7
size: -
V: TRBV3-1/TRBV3-2
length: 16

CDR3: CASSLEAGRGEQFF
DNA: TGTGCCAGCAGTTTAGAAGCGGGACGTGGTGAGCAGTTCTTC
D: TRBD2
J: TRBJ2-1
size: -
V: TRBV27
length: 14

CDR3: CASSHGQTSYNEQFF
DNA: TGTGCCAGCAGCCACGGACAGACCTCCTACAATGAGCAGTTCTTC
D: -
J: TRBJ2-1
size: once
V: TRBV14
length: 15

CDR3: CASSPIGADTQYF
DNA: TGTGCCAGCAGCCCCATCGGGGCAGATACGCAGTATTTT
D: -
J: TRBJ2-3
size: -
V: TRBV5-4
length: 13

CDR3: CASTLTSGNQETQYF
DNA: TGTGCCAGCACCTTGACTAGCGGGAACCAAGAGACCCAGTACTTC
D: TRBD2
J: TRBJ2-5
size: -
V: TRBV28
length: 15

CDR3: CASSAGLAVGETQYF
DNA: TGTGCCAGCAGCGCGGGACTAGCGGTGGGGGAGACCCAGTACTTC
D: TRBD2
J: TRBJ2-5
size: -
V: TRBV7-9
length: 15

CDR3: CASSFLGGSTGELFF
DNA: TGTGCCAGCAGTTTTCTGGGGGGGAGCACCGGGGAGCTGTTTTTT
D: TRBD2
J: TRBJ2-2
size: -
V: TRBV27
length: 15

CDR3: CASSPTGTGELFF
DNA: TGTGCCAGCAGCCCCACGGGGACCGGGGAGCTGTTTTTT
D: -
J: TRBJ2-2
size: -
V: TRBV7-2
length: 13

CDR3: CASSLDFGDTQYF
DNA: TGTGCTAGCAGCTTGGACTTTGGGGATACGCAGTATTTT
D: -
J: TRBJ2-3
size: -
V: TRBV7-7
length: 13

CDR3: CASSSNTNTEAFF
DNA: TGTGCCAGCAGCTCGAACACGAACACTGAAGCTTTCTTT
D: -
J: TRBJ1-1
size: once
V: TRBV7-3
length: 13

CDR3: CASSRGQNYNSPLHF
DNA: TGCGCCAGCAGCCGGGGACAGAATTATAATTCACCCCTCCACTTT
D: TRBD1
J: TRBJ1-6
size: -
V: TRBV5-1
length: 15

CDR3: CASRERQGSNQPQHF
DNA: TGTGCCAGCAGGGAGAGACAGGGGAGCAATCAGCCCCAGCATTTT
D: TRBD1
J: TRBJ1-5
size: -
V: TRBV2
length: 15

CDR3: CASSLMKQGDRALHF
DNA: TGTGCCAGCAGCTTAATGAAACAGGGGGATAGGGCCCTCCACTTT
D: TRBD1
J: TRBJ1-6
size: once
V: TRBV7-9
length: 15

CDR3: CASTITQVNTEAFF
DNA: TGTGCCAGTACTATTACACAGGTGAACACTGAAGCTTTCTTT
D: -
J: TRBJ1-1
size: -
V: TRBV19
length: 14

CDR3: CAWQTAHEQYF
DNA: TGTGCCTGGCAGACAGCCCACGAGCAGTACTTC
D: -
J: TRBJ2-7
size: -
V: TRBV30
length: 11

CDR3: CASTSTDTQYF
DNA: TGTGCCAGTACTTCGACAGATACGCAGTATTTT
D: -
J: TRBJ2-3
size: -
V: TRBV2
length: 11

CDR3: CASSLPFTGLNEKLFF
DNA: TGTGCCAGCAGTTTGCCCTTCACAGGGCTTAATGAAAAACTGTTTTTT
D: -
J: TRBJ1-4
size: -
V: TRBV27
length: 16

CDR3: CASSVLQGAGEQYF
DNA: TGTGCCAGCAGCGTGTTACAGGGGGCCGGTGAGCAGTACTTC
D: TRBD1
J: TRBJ2-7
size: -
V: TRBV5-8
length: 14

CDR3: CASSFGGGYGYTF
DNA: TGTGCCAGCAGTTTCGGGGGTGGGTATGGCTACACCTTC
D: -
J: TRBJ1-2
size: few
V: TRBV12-3/TRBV12-4
length: 13

CDR3: CASSIPGTYNEQFF
DNA: TGTGCCAGCAGCATACCCGGGACCTACAATGAGCAGTTCTTC
D: -
J: TRBJ2-1
size: -
V: TRBV11-2
length: 14

CDR3: CASSEAGGGTGKKTQYF
DNA: TGTGCCAGCAGTGAAGCGGGGGGAGGGACAGGGAAAAAGACCCAGTACTTC
D: TRBD1
J: TRBJ2-5
size: -
V: TRBV6-1
length: 17

CDR3: CASSDMGGYNEQFF
DNA: TGTGCCAGCAGTGATATGGGGGGATACAATGAGCAGTTCTTC
D: -
J: TRBJ2-1
size: -
V: TRBV6-1
length: 14

CDR3: CASSLGWMRENEKLFF
DNA: TGTGCCAGCAGCTTAGGATGGATGCGGGAGAATGAAAAACTGTTTTTT
D: -
J: TRBJ1-4
size: -
V: TRBV7-9
length: 16

CDR3: CASSYSDRRYEAFF
DNA: TGTGCCAGCAGTTACTCAGACAGGAGATATGAAGCTTTCTTT
D: -
J: TRBJ1-1
size: -
V: TRBV6-5
length: 14

CDR3: CASSLGGTGAHTIYF
DNA: TGTGCCAGCAGCTTAGGCGGGACAGGGGCACACACCATATATTTT
D: TRBD1
J: TRBJ1-3
size: -
V: TRBV7-9
length: 15

CDR3: CASSVGQPGDTQYF
DNA: TGCGCCAGCAGCGTTGGACAGCCTGGGGATACGCAGTATTTT
D: -
J: TRBJ2-3
size: -
V: TRBV5-1
length: 14

CDR3: CSASRGAGRNNEQFF
DNA: TGCAGTGCTAGTAGAGGAGCGGGGAGGAACAATGAGCAGTTCTTC
D: TRBD2
J: TRBJ2-1
size: -
V: TRBV20-1
length: 15

CDR3: CASSQGAQVPFNSPLHF
DNA: TGTGCCAGCAGCCAAGGAGCTCAGGTCCCCTTCAATTCACCCCTCCACTTT
D: -
J: TRBJ1-6
size: -
V: TRBV3-1/TRBV3-2
length: 17

CDR3: CSVQEANYGYTF
DNA: TGCAGCGTACAGGAAGCAAACTATGGCTACACCTTC
D: -
J: TRBJ1-2
size: -
V: TRBV29-1
length: 12

CDR3: CASSIGGSLHEQFF
DNA: TGTGCCAGTAGTATCGGCGGGAGTCTCCATGAGCAGTTCTTC
D: TRBD2
J: TRBJ2-1
size: -
V: TRBV19
length: 14

CDR3: CASSLGQTGTQYF
DNA: TGTGCCAGCAGCCTGGGTCAGACGGGGACCCAGTACTTC
D: -
J: TRBJ2-5
size: once
V: TRBV3-1/TRBV3-2
length: 13

CDR3: CAISDASGRGTGELFF
DNA: TGTGCCATCAGTGATGCTAGCGGGAGGGGGACCGGGGAGCTGTTTTTT
D: TRBD2
J: TRBJ2-2
size: -
V: TRBV10-3
length: 16

CDR3: CASRQGMSNQPQHF
DNA: TGTGCCAGCAGACAGGGGATGAGCAATCAGCCCCAGCATTTT
D: TRBD1
J: TRBJ1-5
size: -
V: TRBV27
length: 14

CDR3: CASSLTGSEKLFF
DNA: TGTGCCAGCAGTTTGACAGGGAGTGAAAAACTGTTTTTT
D: TRBD1
J: TRBJ1-4
size: once
V: TRBV27
length: 13

CDR3: CAISSGTGTEAFF
DNA: TGTGCCATCAGTTCCGGGACAGGGACTGAAGCTTTCTTT
D: TRBD1
J: TRBJ1-1
size: -
V: TRBV10-3
length: 13

CDR3: CASSALDRGRGNQPQHF
DNA: TGTGCCAGTAGTGCGTTGGACAGGGGCAGGGGCAATCAGCCCCAGCATTTT
D: TRBD1
J: TRBJ1-5
size: -
V: TRBV19
length: 17

CDR3: CASSMGTRDVEQFF
DNA: TGTGCCAGTAGTATGGGGACTAGAGACGTTGAGCAGTTCTTC
D: TRBD2
J: TRBJ2-1
size: -
V: TRBV19
length: 14

CDR3: CASSSPPLTDRSYEQYF
DNA: TGTGCCAGCAGCTCGCCGCCTCTCACGGACAGATCCTACGAGCAGTACTTC
D: -
J: TRBJ2-7
size: -
V: TRBV5-5
length: 17

CDR3: CAGRQGADEKLFF
DNA: TGTGCCGGAAGACAGGGGGCGGACGAAAAACTGTTTTTT
D: TRBD1
J: TRBJ1-4
size: -
V: TRBV7-9
length: 13